One T cell receptor beta chain is described in this entry. Method: immunoSEQ multiplex PCR; TCRdb's copy keeps in-frame clones and lacks some. Among over 250,000 clones listed, about nine tenths were seen once. This sample is part of a study of cytomegalovirus exposure and HLA in healthy donors. Trimming took 5 bases from V and 0 from J, leaving 11 bases between them. CDR1 and CDR2 (germline): MNHEY, SVGAGI. This CDR3 is 15 amino acids long. This receptor was identified in a woman in her 30s in good health and CMV-seropositive. The sequenced sample was PBMCs. The gene calls are TRBV6-5 and TRBJ1-3, with D maybe TRBD1 (5 bases). This CDR3 is CASSRGKDSGNTIYF. The CDR3 DNA reads as TGTGCCAGCAGTAGGGGAAAGGACTCTGGAAACACCATATATTTT.